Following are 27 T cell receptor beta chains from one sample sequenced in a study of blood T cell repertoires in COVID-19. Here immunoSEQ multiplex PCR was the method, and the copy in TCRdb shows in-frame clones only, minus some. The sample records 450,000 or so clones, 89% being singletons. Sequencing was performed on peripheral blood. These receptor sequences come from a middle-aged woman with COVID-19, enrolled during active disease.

CDR3 nucleotide sequence: TGTGCCAGCAGTTTTGGACAGCGCAATCAGCCCCAGCATTTT. Translating it yields CASSFGQRNQPQHF. The chain has TRBV6-2 or TRBV6-3 and TRBJ1-5; possible D gene TRBD1, 6 bases. The V end lost 4 bases, the J end lost 2 bases, and 9 bases lay between the germline ends. This CDR3 comprises 14 residues. Germline assignment: CDR1 MNHEY and CDR2 SVGEGT.

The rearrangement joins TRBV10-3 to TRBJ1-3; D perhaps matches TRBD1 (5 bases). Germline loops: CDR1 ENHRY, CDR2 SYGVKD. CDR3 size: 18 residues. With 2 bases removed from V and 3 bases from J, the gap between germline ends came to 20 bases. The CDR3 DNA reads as TGTGCCATCAGTGAGACGGCCGGACTGGGGGGTTTTGGAAACACCATATATTTT. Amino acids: CAISETAGLGGFGNTIYF.

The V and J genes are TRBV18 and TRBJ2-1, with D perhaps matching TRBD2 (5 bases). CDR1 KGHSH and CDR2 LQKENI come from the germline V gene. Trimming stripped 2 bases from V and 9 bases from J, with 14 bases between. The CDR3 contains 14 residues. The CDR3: CASSPGGDISEQFF. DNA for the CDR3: TGTGCCAGCTCACCAGGAGGCGACATCTCTGAGCAGTTCTTC. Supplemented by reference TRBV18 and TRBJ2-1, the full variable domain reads NAGVMQNPRHLVRRRGQEARLRCSPMKGHSHVYWYRQLPEEGLKFMVYLQKENIIDESGMPKERFSAEFPKEGPSILRIQQVVRGDSAAYFCASSPGGDISEQFFGPGTRLTVL.

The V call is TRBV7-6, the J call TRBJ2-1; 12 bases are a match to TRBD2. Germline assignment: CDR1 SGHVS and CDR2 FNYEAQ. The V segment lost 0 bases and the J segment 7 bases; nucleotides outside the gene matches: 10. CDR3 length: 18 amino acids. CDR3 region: CASSLATSRLAGGNEQFF. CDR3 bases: TGTGCCAGCAGCTTAGCGACATCGCGGCTAGCGGGGGGGAATGAGCAGTTCTTC.

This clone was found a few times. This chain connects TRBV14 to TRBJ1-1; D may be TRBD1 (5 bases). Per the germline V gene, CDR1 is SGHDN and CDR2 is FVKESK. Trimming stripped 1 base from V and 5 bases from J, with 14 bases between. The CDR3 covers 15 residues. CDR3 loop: CASSQALGRGTEAFF. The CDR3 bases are TGTGCCAGCAGCCAAGCATTAGGAAGGGGAACTGAAGCTTTCTTT.

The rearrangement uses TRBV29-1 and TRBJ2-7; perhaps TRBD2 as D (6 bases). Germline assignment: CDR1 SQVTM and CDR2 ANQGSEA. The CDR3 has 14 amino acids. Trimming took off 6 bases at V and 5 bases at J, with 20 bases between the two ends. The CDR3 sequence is CSVPRGGVGNEQYF. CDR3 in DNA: TGCAGCGTCCCAAGAGGAGGGGTCGGTAACGAGCAGTACTTC.

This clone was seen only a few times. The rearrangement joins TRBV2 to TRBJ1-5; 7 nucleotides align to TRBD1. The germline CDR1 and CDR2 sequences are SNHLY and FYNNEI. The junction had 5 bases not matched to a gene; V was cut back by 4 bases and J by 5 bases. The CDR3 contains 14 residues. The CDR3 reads CASSADRVYQPQHF. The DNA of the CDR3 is TGTGCCAGCAGTGCCGACAGGGTTTATCAGCCCCAGCATTTT.

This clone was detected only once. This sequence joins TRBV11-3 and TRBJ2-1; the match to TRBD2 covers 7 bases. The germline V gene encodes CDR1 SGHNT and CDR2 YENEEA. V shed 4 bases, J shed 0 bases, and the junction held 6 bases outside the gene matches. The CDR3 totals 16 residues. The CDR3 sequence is CASSSRLADSYNEQFF. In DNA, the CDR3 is TGTGCCAGCAGCTCACGTCTAGCGGACTCCTACAATGAGCAGTTCTTC. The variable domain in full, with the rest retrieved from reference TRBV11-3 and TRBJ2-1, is EAGVVQSPRYKIIEKKQPVAFWCNPISGHNTLYWYLQNLGQGPELLIRYENEEAVDDSQLPKDRFSAERLKGVDSTLKIQPAELGDSAVYLCASSSRLADSYNEQFFGPGTRLTVL.

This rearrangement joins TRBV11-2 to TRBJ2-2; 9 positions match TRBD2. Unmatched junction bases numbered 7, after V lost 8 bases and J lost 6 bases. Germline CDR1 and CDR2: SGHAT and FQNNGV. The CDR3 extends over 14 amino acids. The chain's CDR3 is CASRRGGVAGELFF. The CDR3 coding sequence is TGTGCCAGCCGACGCGGGGGGGTAGCCGGGGAGCTGTTTTTT. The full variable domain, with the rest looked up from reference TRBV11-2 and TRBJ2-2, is EAGVAQSPRYKIIEKRQSVAFWCNPISGHATLYWYQQILGQGPKLLIQFQNNGVVDDSQLPKDRFSAERLKGVDSTLKIQPAKLEDSAVYLCASRRGGVAGELFFGEGSRLTVL.

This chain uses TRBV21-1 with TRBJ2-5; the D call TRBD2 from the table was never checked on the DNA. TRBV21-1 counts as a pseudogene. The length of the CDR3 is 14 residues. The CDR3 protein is CASSITSGQETQYF. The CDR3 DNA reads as TGTGCCAGCAGCATAACTAGCGGCCAAGAGACCCAGTACTTC.

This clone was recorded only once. Here the CDR3 reads CASCFGGGGTDTQYF. The CDR3 DNA is TGTGCCAGCTGCTTTGGGGGAGGGGGCACAGATACGCAGTATTTT. The rearrangement links TRBV6-5 to TRBJ2-3, with 7 bases matching TRBD2. Germline assignment: CDR1 MNHEY and CDR2 SVGAGI. With V trimmed by 8 bases and J by 1 base, 9 bases remained unmatched. CDR3 length: 15 amino acids.

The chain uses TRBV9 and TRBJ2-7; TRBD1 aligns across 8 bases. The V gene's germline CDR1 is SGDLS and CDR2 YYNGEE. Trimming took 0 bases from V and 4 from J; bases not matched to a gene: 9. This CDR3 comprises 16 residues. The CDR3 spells CASSVGPGQVGYEQYF. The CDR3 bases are TGTGCCAGCAGCGTAGGGCCGGGACAGGTGGGGTACGAGCAGTACTTC.

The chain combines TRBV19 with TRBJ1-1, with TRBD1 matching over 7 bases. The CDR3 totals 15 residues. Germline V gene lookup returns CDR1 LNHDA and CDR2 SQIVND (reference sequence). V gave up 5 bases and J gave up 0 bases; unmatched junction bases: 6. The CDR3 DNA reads TGTGCCAGTAGTGAACAGGGGATGGTGAACACTGAAGCTTTCTTT. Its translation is CASSEQGMVNTEAFF.

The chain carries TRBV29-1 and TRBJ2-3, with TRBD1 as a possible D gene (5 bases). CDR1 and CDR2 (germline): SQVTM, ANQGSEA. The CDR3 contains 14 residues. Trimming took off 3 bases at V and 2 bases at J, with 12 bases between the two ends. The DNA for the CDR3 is TGCAGCGTTGAGGGGCAGGGCCACACAGATACGCAGTATTTT. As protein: CSVEGQGHTDTQYF.

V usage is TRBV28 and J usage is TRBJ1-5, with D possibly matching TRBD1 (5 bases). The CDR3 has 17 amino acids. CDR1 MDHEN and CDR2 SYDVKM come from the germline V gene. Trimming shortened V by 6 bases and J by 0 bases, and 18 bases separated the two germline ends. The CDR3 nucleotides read TGTGCCAGCAGCTCGGGGAGGCGGGGGTTTAGCAATCAGCCCCAGCATTTT. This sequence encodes CASSSGRRGFSNQPQHF.

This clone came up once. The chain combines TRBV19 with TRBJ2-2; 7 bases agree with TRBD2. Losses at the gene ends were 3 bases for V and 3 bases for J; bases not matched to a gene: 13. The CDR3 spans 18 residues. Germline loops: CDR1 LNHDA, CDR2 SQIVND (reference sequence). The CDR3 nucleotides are TGTGCCAGTAGTATGAGAGGGAGCAGGGCGGGAGACACCGGGGAGCTGTTTTTT. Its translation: CASSMRGSRAGDTGELFF.

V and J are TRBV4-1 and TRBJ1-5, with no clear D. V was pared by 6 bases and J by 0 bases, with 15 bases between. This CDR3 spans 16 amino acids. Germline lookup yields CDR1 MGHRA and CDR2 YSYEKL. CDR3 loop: CASSNFEGHSNQPQHF. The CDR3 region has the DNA TGCGCCAGCAGTAATTTCGAGGGTCATAGCAATCAGCCCCAGCATTTT.

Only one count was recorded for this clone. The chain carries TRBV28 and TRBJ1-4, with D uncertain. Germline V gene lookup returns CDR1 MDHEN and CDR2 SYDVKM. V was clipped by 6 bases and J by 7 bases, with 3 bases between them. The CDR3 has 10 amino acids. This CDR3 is CASRAEKLFF. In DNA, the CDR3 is TGTGCCAGCAGGGCTGAAAAACTGTTTTTT. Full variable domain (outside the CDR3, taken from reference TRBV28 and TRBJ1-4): DVKVTQSSRYLVKRTGEKVFLECVQDMDHENMFWYRQDPGLGLRLIYFSYDVKMKEKGDIPEGYSVSREKKERFSLILESASTNQTSMYLCASRAEKLFFGSGTQLSVL.

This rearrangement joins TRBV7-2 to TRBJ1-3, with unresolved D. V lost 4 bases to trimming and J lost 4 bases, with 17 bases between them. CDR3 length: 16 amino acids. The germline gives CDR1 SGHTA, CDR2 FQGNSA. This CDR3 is CASSSQPGGFGNTIYF. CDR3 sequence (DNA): TGTGCCAGCAGCTCCCAGCCGGGAGGATTCGGAAACACCATATATTTT.

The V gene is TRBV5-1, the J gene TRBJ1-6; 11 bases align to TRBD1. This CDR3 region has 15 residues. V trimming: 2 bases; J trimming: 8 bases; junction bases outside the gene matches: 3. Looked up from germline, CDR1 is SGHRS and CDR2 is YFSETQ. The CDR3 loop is CASSFGGQGDSPLHF. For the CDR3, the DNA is TGCGCCAGCAGCTTCGGGGGACAGGGGGATTCACCCCTCCACTTT.

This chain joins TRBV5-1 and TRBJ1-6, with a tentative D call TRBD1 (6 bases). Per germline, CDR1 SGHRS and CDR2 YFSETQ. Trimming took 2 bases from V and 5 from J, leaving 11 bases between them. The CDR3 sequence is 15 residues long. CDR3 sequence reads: CASSFLPGDNSPLHF. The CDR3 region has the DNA TGCGCCAGCAGCTTTTTGCCAGGGGATAATTCACCCCTCCACTTT.

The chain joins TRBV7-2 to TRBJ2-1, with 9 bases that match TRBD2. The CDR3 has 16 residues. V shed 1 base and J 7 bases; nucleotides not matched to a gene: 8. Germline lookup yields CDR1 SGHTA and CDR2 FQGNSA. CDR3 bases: TGTGCCAGCAGCTTAGTTCGGCGGGGGGGACGGAATGAGCAGTTCTTC. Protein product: CASSLVRRGGRNEQFF.

The CDR3 protein is CASSQGLRNEKLFF. CDR3 coding DNA: TGTGCCAGCAGCCAAGGCCTGAGAAATGAAAAACTGTTTTTT. This chain joins TRBV3-1 (or the pseudogene TRBV3-2) and TRBJ1-4, with D unresolved. Deletions cut 1 base from V and 5 bases from J, with 8 bases between. Per the germline V gene, CDR1 is LGHDT and CDR2 is YNNKEL (reference sequence). The CDR3 spans 14 residues.

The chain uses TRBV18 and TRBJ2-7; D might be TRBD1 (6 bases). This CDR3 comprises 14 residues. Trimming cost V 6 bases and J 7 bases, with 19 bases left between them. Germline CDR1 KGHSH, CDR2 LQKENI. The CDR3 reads CASSPGAGPREQYF. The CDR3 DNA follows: TGTGCCAGCTCTCCAGGGGCAGGGCCTCGTGAGCAGTACTTC.

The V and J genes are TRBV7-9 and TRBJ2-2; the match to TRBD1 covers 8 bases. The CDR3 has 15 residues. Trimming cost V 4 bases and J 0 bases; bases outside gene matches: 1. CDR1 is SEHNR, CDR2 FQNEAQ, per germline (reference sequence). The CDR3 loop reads CASSWTGSNTGELFF. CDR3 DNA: TGTGCCAGCAGCTGGACAGGGTCGAACACCGGGGAGCTGTTTTTT.

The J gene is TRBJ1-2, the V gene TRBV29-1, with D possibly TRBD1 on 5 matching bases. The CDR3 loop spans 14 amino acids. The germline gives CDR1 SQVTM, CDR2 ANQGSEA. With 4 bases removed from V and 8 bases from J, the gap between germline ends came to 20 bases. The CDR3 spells CSVGGRALEEGYTF. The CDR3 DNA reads TGCAGCGTTGGCGGCAGGGCCCTAGAGGAGGGCTACACCTTC.

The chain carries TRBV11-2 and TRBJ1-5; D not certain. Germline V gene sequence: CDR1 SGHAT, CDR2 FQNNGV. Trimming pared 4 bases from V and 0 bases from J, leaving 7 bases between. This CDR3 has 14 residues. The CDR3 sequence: CASSSGHSNQPQHF. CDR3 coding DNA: TGTGCCAGCAGCTCGGGTCATAGCAATCAGCCCCAGCATTTT. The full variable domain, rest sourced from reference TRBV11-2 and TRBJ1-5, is EAGVAQSPRYKIIEKRQSVAFWCNPISGHATLYWYQQILGQGPKLLIQFQNNGVVDDSQLPKDRFSAERLKGVDSTLKIQPAKLEDSAVYLCASSSGHSNQPQHFGDGTRLSIL.